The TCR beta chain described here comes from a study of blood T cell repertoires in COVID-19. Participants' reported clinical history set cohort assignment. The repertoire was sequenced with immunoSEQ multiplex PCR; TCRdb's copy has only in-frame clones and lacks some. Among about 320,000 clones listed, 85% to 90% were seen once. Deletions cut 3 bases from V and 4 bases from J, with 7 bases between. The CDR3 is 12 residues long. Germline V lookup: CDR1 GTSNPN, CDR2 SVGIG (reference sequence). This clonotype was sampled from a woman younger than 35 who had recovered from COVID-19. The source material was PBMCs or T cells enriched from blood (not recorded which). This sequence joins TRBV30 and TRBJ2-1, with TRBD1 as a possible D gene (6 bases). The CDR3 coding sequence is TGTGCCTGGAGGCAGGGGTACAATGAGCAGTTCTTC. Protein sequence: CAWRQGYNEQFF.